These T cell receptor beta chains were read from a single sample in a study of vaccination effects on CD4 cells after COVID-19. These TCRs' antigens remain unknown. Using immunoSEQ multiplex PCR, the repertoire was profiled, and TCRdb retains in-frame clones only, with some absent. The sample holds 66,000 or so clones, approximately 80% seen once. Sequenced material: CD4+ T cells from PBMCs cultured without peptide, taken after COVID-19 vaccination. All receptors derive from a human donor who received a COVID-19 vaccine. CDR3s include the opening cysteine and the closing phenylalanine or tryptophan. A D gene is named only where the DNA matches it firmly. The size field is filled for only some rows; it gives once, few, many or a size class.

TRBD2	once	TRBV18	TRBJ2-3	TGTGCCAGCTCACAGCGGGGGTACACAGATACGCAGTATTTT	CASSQRGYTDTQYF
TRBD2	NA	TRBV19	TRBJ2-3	TGTGCCAGTAACTCAGGGTGGGGGGGAAGCACAGATACGCAGTATTTT	CASNSGWGGSTDTQYF
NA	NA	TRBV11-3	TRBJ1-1	TGTGCCAGCAGCTGGGGGGGCACTGAAGCTTTCTTT	CASSWGGTEAFF
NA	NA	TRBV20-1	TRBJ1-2	TGCAGTGCTCCTCAGGGCTACACCTTC	CSAPQGYTF
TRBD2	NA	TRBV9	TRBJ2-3	TGTGCCAGCAGCCGAACCTATAGCGGGGGGGCTGAAGATACGCAGTATTTT	CASSRTYSGGAEDTQYF
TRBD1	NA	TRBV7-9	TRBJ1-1	TGTGCCAGCAGCCTAGGGTCAGGGGGTTCTGGGACTGAAGCTTTCTTT	CASSLGSGGSGTEAFF
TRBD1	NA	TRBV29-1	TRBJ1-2	TGCAGCGCCTCAGGGACAGGGAACTATGGCTACACCTTC	CSASGTGNYGYTF
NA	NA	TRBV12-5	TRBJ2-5	TGTGCTAGTGGTTTAAGAGAGACCCAGTACTTC	CASGLRETQYF
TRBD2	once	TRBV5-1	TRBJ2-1	TGCGCCAGCAGCTACGGGGGGGCCACTTCGAATGAGCAGTTCTTC	CASSYGGATSNEQFF
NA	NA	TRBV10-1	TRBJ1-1	TGCGCCAGCAGTGAGCGTGCAGGGAACACTGAAGCTTTCTTT	CASSERAGNTEAFF
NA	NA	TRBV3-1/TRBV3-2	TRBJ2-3	TGTGCCAGCAGCCAATCAGGGGCAAATACGCAGTATTTT	CASSQSGANTQYF
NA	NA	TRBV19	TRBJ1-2	TGTGCCAGTAGCGCAAAGCAACAGGGAATCTATGGCTACACCTTC	CASSAKQQGIYGYTF
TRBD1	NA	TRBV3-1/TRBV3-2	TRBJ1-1	TGTGCCAGCAGCAATTCAGGCACAGGGGGCGTGAGAACTGAAGCTTTCTTT	CASSNSGTGGVRTEAFF
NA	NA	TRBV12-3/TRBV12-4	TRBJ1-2	TGTGCCAGCAGTTTGGGGAGGGCTCTAGGCTACACCTTC	CASSLGRALGYTF
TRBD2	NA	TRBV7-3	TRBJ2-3	TGTGCCAGCAGCCCTAGCGGGGCCATCACAGATACGCAGTATTTT	CASSPSGAITDTQYF
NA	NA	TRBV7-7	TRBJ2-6	TGTGCCAGCAGTCAACAGACACCGAACTCTGGGGCCAACGTCCTGACTTTC	CASSQQTPNSGANVLTF
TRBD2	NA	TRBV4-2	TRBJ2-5	TGTGCCAGCAGCCCCGGGGGGGCCGGGGAGACCCAGTACTTC	CASSPGGAGETQYF
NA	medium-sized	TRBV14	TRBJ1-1	TGTGCCAGCAGCCTGCGCGGGCTCACTGAAGCTTTCTTT	CASSLRGLTEAFF
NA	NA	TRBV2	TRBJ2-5	TGTGCCAGCAGTGAAGGAGGAGAGACCCAGTACTTC	CASSEGGETQYF
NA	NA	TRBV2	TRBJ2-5	TGTGCCAGCAGTGAGCAGGGGAAAGAGACCCAGTACTTC	CASSEQGKETQYF
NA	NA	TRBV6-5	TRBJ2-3	TGTGCCCCGGGACCCCGCACAGATACGCAGTATTTT	CAPGPRTDTQYF
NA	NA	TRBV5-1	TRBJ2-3	TGCGCCAGCAGCTTGACGTCAGGGCCTCTTACAGATACGCAGTATTTT	CASSLTSGPLTDTQYF
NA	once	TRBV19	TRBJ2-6	TGTGCCAGTAGCGGGATCGGGGCCAACGTCCTGACTTTC	CASSGIGANVLTF
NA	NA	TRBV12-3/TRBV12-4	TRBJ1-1	TGTGCCAGCAGCTGGGGGGGGGCTACGGCTTTCTTT	CASSWGGATAFF
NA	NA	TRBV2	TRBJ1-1	TGTGCCAGCAGTGAAACGACAGTGAACACTGAAGCTTTCTTT	CASSETTVNTEAFF
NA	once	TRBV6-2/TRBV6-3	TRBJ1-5	TGTGCCAGCAGTTACACCGGGATCAGCAATCAGCCCCAGCATTTT	CASSYTGISNQPQHF
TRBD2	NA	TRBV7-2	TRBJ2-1	TGTGCCAGCAGCGGCGGGGGACTTGGCACGAATGAGCAGTTCTTC	CASSGGGLGTNEQFF
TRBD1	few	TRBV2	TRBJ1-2	TGTGCCAGCAGATCGGACAGGGGCCACGATTATGGCTACACCTTC	CASRSDRGHDYGYTF
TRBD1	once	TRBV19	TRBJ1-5	TGTGCCAGTAGGACCCAGGACAGGGGGAATCAGCCCCAGCATTTT	CASRTQDRGNQPQHF
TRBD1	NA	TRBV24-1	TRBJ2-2	TGTGCCACCAGTGATGCTCCGGGACAGGCAACTCAGAACACCGGGGAGCTGTTTTTT	CATSDAPGQATQNTGELFF
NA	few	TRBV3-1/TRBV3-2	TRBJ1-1	TGTGCCAGCAGCCATGCAACGGGGGCTTTCTTT	CASSHATGAFF
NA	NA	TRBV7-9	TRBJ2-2	TGTGCCAGCAGCTTGGTAGCCCCCGGGGAGCTGTTTTTT	CASSLVAPGELFF
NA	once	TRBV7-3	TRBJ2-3	TGTGCCAGCAGCTTAGGCGGGGATGGAAGAGATACGCAGTATTTT	CASSLGGDGRDTQYF
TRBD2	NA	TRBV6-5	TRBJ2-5	TGTGCCAGCAGACAAGCGGGGGGAGAGACCCAGTACTTC	CASRQAGGETQYF
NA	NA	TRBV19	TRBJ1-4	TGTGCCAGTAGTTCGTTCGATGAGGTGTTTTTT	CASSSFDEVFF
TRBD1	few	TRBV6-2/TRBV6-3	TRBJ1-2	TGTGCCAGCAGTTACTCGAGGACAGGGTTGGACTATGGCTACACCTTC	CASSYSRTGLDYGYTF
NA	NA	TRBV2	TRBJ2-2	TGTGCCAGCAGAACCGGTGGGGCCGGGGAGCTGTTTTTT	CASRTGGAGELFF
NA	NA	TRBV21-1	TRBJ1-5	TGTGCCAGCTCCCCAAAGGGCTTAGGCAATCAGCCCCAGCATTTT	CASSPKGLGNQPQHF
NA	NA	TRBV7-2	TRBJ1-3	TGTGCCAGCAGCTTTGGGGGGAGAAACACCATATATTTT	CASSFGGRNTIYF
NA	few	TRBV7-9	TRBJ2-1	TGTGCCAGCAGCTCAGCGGCAAGGGAGCAGTTCTTC	CASSSAAREQFF
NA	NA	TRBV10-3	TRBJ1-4	TGTGCCATCAGTGGAGAGCAGGGTTGGGAAAAACTGTTTTTT	CAISGEQGWEKLFF
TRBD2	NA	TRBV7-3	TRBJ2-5	TGTGCCAGCAGCCGGACTAGCGGAGGTTGGGAGACCCAGTACTTC	CASSRTSGGWETQYF
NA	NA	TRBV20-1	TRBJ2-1	TGCAGTGCTAATCGGAAAAATGAGCAGTTCTTC	CSANRKNEQFF
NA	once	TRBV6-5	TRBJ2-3	TGTGCCAGCAGTCTCACTCACAGCACAGATACGCAGTATTTT	CASSLTHSTDTQYF
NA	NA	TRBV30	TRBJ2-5	TGTGCCTGGAGTAGGACGGATTACCAAGAGACCCAGTACTTC	CAWSRTDYQETQYF